Presented here are 7 T cell receptor beta chains from one specimen sequenced in a study of shared clonotypes between healthy human individuals. The table came from immunoSEQ multiplex PCR; TCRdb's copy has only in-frame clones and leaves some out. The sample includes a few million clones, roughly 90% of them seen just once. Sequenced sample: naive CD4+ T cells from PBMCs. Subset: CD45RA+ positively selected. These receptor sequences come from a man between 18 and 29 years old in good health. Some clones in this sample may be carry-over from other donors' samples.

This clone was detected only a few times. The V call is TRBV29-1, the J call TRBJ2-3, with D hard to call. V was pared by 6 bases and J by 6 bases, with 13 bases between. This CDR3 has 12 amino acids. Germline V CDR1 and CDR2: SQVTM, ANQGSEA. Here the CDR3 DNA reads TGCAGCGTCCTGCAGGCCCCGGATACGCAGTATTTT. Protein sequence: CSVLQAPDTQYF.

The rearrangement joins TRBV5-5 to TRBJ2-7; the D is unclear. The CDR3 covers 14 residues. V lost 0 bases and J 2 bases, leaving 9 bases between the germline ends. The germline gives CDR1 SGHKS, CDR2 YYEKEE (reference sequence). The CDR3 nucleotides read TGTGCCAGCAGCTTGGCACCGCGAGCCTACGAGCAGTACTTC. It encodes CASSLAPRAYEQYF.

This rearrangement joins TRBV4-2 to TRBJ2-7, with 13 bases identical to TRBD2. Per germline, CDR1 LGHNA and CDR2 YNFKEQ. CDR3 length equals 14 residues. V was clipped by 2 bases and J by 12 bases; unmatched bases: 7. CDR3 residues: CASSQKLAGGPPYF. The CDR3 DNA follows: TGTGCCAGCAGCCAAAAACTAGCGGGAGGGCCGCCGTACTTC.

The chain links TRBV5-5 to TRBJ2-2; TRBD2 might be the D (6 bases). V gave up 2 bases and J gave up 5 bases, with 16 bases separating them. The CDR3 sequence is 16 residues long. The germline V gene has CDR1 SGHKS and CDR2 YYEKEE (reference sequence). The chain's CDR3 is CASSFGILAVTGELFF. CDR3 DNA: TGTGCCAGCAGCTTCGGTATACTAGCAGTTACCGGGGAGCTGTTTTTT.

This clone was seen more than once but under ten times. The chain combines TRBV11-1 with TRBJ1-1; D gene uncertain. Germline V gene sequence: CDR1 SGHAT, CDR2 FQDESV (reference sequence). The V gene lost 3 bases and the J gene lost 0 bases, with 8 bases spanning the gap. The CDR3 length is 14 residues. The CDR3 sequence: CASSLAPLNTEAFF. In DNA form, the CDR3 reads TGTGCCAGCAGCTTGGCTCCCTTGAACACTGAAGCTTTCTTT.

V is TRBV5-1 and J is TRBJ2-3; the match to TRBD2 covers 7 bases. CDR1 and CDR2 from the germline V gene are SGHRS and YFSETQ. The CDR3 contains 12 residues. V shed 1 base, J shed 10 bases, and the junction held 3 bases outside the gene matches. CDR3 in amino acids: CASSLPSGAQYF. The CDR3 DNA reads as TGCGCCAGCAGCTTGCCGAGCGGGGCGCAGTATTTT.

The CDR3 nucleotides read TGTGCCAGCAGTGAATTAAACGAGCAGTACTTC. Residues: CASSELNEQYF. This rearrangement joins TRBV2 to TRBJ2-7; D uncertain. The V and J ends lost 2 bases and 5 bases respectively, with 4 bases between them. The CDR3 sequence is 11 residues long. CDR1 and CDR2 from the germline V gene are SNHLY and FYNNEI.